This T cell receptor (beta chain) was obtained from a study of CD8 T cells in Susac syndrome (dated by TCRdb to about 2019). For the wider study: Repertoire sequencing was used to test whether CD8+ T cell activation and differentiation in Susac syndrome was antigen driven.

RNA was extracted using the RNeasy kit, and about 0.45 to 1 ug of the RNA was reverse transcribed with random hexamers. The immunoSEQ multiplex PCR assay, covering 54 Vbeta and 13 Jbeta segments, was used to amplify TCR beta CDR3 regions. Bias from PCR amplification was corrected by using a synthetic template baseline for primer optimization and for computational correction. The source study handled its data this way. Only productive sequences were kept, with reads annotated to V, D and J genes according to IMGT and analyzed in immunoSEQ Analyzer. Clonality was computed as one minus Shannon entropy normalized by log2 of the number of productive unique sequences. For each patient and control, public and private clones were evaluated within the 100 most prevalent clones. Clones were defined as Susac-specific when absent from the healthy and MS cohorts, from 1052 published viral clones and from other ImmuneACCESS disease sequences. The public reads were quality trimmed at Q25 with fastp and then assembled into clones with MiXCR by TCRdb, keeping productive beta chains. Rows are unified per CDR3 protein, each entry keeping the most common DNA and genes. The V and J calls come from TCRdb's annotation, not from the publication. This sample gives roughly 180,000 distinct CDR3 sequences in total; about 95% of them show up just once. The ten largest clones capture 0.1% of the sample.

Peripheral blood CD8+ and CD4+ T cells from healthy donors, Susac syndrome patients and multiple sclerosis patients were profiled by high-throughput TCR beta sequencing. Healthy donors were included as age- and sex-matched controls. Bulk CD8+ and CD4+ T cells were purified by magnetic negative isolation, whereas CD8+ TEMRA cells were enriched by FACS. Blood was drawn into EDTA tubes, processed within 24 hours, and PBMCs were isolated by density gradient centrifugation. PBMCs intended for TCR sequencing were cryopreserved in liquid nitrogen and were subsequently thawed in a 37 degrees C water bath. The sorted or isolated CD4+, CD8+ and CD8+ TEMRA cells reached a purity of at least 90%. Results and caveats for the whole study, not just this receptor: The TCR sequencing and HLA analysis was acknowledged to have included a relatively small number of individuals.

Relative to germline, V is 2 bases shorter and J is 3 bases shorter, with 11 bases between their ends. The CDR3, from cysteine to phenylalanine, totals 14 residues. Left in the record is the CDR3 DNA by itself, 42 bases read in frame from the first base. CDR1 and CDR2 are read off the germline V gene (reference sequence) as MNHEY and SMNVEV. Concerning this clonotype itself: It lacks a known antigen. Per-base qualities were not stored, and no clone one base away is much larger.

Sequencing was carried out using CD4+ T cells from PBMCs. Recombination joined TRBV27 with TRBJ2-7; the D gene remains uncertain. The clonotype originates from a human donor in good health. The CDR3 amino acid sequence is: CASSLNPSDYEQYF. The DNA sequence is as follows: TGTGCCAGCAGTTTAAACCCGAGCGACTACGAGCAGTACTTC.